This TCR beta chain was recorded in a study of T cell repertoires in cytomegalovirus infection. On the study more broadly: Public TCR beta signatures provided an indication of both CMV infection and a matching HLA type.

Comment on this clonotype: Its target is not known.

Overall study results and limits: HLA-C-restricted CMV clonotypes gave the most frequent clonotype in two of eight donors. Frequencies of public TCR beta families were cumulated, and this identified carriers of CMV plus the relevant HLA.

This CDR3 spans 14 amino acids. J lost 6 bases, V lost 5 bases, and 8 bases had no gene match. TCRdb re-analysed the reads in MiXCR, keeping a single row per CDR3 protein. The table has some 680,000 distinct CDR3 sequences, approximately 34% seen once. V usage is TRBV12-3 or TRBV12-4 and J usage is TRBJ1-1; TRBD1 agrees at 8 bases. The sequence derives from a human donor in good health (CMV status not recorded). Some clones in this sample may be carry-over from other donors' samples. Sequenced material: PBMCs. In DNA form, the CDR3 reads TGTGCCAGCAGTGCCGGACAGGGCGGGGCTGAAGCTTTCTTT. Translating gives CASSAGQGGAEAFF.